Listed below are T cell receptor beta chains from one sample, sequenced in a study of control samples from healthy donors and cancer patients. Sequencing used immunoSEQ multiplex PCR; TCRdb keeps in-frame clones, though not all of them. Counted here are about 150,000 clones, about 90% occurring once; the ten biggest clones make up approximately 3%. Input material: blood. The origin of the receptors is a man between 25 and 39 years old in good health. The CDR3 runs from the conserved cysteine through the conserved F or W. Fields, in order: CDR3 length, J gene, clone size, D gene, V gene, CDR3 protein, CDR3 DNA. D genes are given only for firm matches. Only some rows state a clone size, as once, few, many or a class for expanded clones.

length: 15
J: TRBJ1-2
size: once
D: -
V: TRBV15
CDR3: CATSRTGTDARGYTF
DNA: TGTGCCACCAGCAGAACCGGGACGGACGCTCGGGGCTACACCTTC

length: 17
J: TRBJ2-7
size: -
D: TRBD2
V: TRBV25-1
CDR3: CASSESPTSGSSYEQYF
DNA: TGTGCCAGCAGTGAATCCCCGACTAGCGGGTCCTCCTACGAGCAGTACTTC

length: 14
J: TRBJ1-2
size: -
D: -
V: TRBV9
CDR3: CASSVGGGGGGYTF
DNA: TGTGCCAGCAGCGTAGGTGGAGGCGGGGGTGGCTACACCTTC

length: 13
J: TRBJ2-2
size: -
D: -
V: TRBV2
CDR3: CASSERGAGELFF
DNA: TGTGCCAGCAGTGAACGCGGGGCCGGGGAGCTGTTTTTT

length: 12
J: TRBJ2-3
size: -
D: -
V: TRBV7-9
CDR3: CASSLDSPLKYF
DNA: TGTGCCAGCAGCTTAGACTCCCCACTAAAGTATTTT

length: 14
J: TRBJ1-5
size: once
D: TRBD1
V: TRBV24-1
CDR3: CATSRQGLNQPQHF
DNA: TGTGCCACCTCTAGACAGGGCCTGAATCAGCCCCAGCATTTT

length: 11
J: TRBJ2-7
size: few
D: -
V: TRBV9
CDR3: CASSVNREQYF
DNA: TGTGCCAGCAGCGTAAATCGCGAGCAGTACTTC

length: 15
J: TRBJ1-1
size: -
D: -
V: TRBV5-4
CDR3: CASSPTLDRNTEAFF
DNA: TGTGCCAGCAGCCCCACACTGGACAGGAACACTGAAGCTTTCTTT

length: 13
J: TRBJ1-1
size: few
D: TRBD1
V: TRBV28
CDR3: CASSSTGGWGAFF
DNA: TGTGCCAGCAGTTCTACAGGGGGCTGGGGAGCTTTCTTT

length: 16
J: TRBJ2-2
size: -
D: -
V: TRBV30
CDR3: CAWSVPGGGRAGELFF
DNA: TGTGCCTGGAGTGTACCAGGTGGGGGCCGAGCCGGGGAGCTGTTTTTT

length: 15
J: TRBJ1-6
size: -
D: -
V: TRBV11-2
CDR3: CASSDTFSDESTLHF
DNA: TGTGCCAGCAGCGACACTTTTTCGGACGAAAGCACCCTCCACTTT

length: 15
J: TRBJ1-2
size: -
D: TRBD1
V: TRBV28
CDR3: CASRTGTGGMFGYTF
DNA: TGTGCCAGCAGGACCGGGACAGGGGGAATGTTCGGCTACACCTTC

length: 14
J: TRBJ2-7
size: -
D: -
V: TRBV11-2
CDR3: CASSPTKQPYEQYF
DNA: TGTGCCAGCAGCCCCACGAAGCAACCCTACGAGCAGTACTTC

length: 12
J: TRBJ1-1
size: -
D: -
V: TRBV29-1
CDR3: CSVEVASNEAFF
DNA: TGCAGCGTTGAAGTGGCTTCTAATGAAGCTTTCTTT

length: 16
J: TRBJ2-6
size: -
D: -
V: TRBV18
CDR3: CASSPGQVGGANVLTF
DNA: TGTGCCAGCTCACCAGGCCAAGTAGGAGGGGCCAACGTCCTGACTTTC

length: 15
J: TRBJ1-4
size: -
D: -
V: TRBV10-3
CDR3: CAIRDETVRGEKLFF
DNA: TGTGCCATCAGGGACGAGACAGTCCGCGGGGAAAAACTGTTTTTT

length: 15
J: TRBJ2-1
size: -
D: TRBD2
V: TRBV5-4
CDR3: CASSFPTSGYNEQFF
DNA: TGTGCCAGCAGCTTTCCGACTAGCGGATACAATGAGCAGTTCTTC

length: 12
J: TRBJ1-5
size: -
D: -
V: TRBV6-5
CDR3: CASGRLNQPQHF
DNA: TGTGCCAGCGGGCGGTTAAATCAGCCCCAGCATTTT

length: 13
J: TRBJ1-2
size: -
D: TRBD1
V: TRBV6-2/TRBV6-3
CDR3: CASSQGAVNGYTF
DNA: TGTGCCAGCAGTCAGGGGGCGGTTAATGGCTACACCTTC

length: 16
J: TRBJ2-1
size: once
D: TRBD2
V: TRBV6-2/TRBV6-3
CDR3: CASSFQRLAGGREQFF
DNA: TGTGCCAGCAGTTTCCAGAGACTAGCGGGGGGTCGGGAGCAGTTCTTC

length: 15
J: TRBJ2-1
size: -
D: -
V: TRBV19
CDR3: CASSIEGESYNEQFF
DNA: TGTGCCAGTAGTATAGAAGGGGAAAGCTACAATGAGCAGTTCTTC

length: 12
J: TRBJ1-2
size: -
D: -
V: TRBV3-1/TRBV3-2
CDR3: CASSHGQPSWTF
DNA: TGTGCCAGCAGCCACGGACAGCCCTCATGGACCTTC

length: 15
J: TRBJ2-3
size: -
D: TRBD2
V: TRBV9
CDR3: CASSVSGGLTDTQYF
DNA: TGTGCCAGCAGCGTCAGCGGGGGTCTCACAGATACGCAGTATTTT

length: 16
J: TRBJ2-7
size: -
D: -
V: TRBV27
CDR3: CASTLNAGTQNYEQYF
DNA: TGTGCCAGCACCCTAAATGCCGGGACACAGAACTACGAGCAGTACTTC

length: 15
J: TRBJ2-1
size: -
D: -
V: TRBV9
CDR3: CASSPYGTNYNEQFF
DNA: TGTGCCAGCAGCCCGTATGGGACAAATTACAATGAGCAGTTCTTC

length: 17
J: TRBJ1-2
size: -
D: -
V: TRBV21-1
CDR3: CASSKRDRDRGSSGYTF
DNA: TGTGCCAGCAGCAAACGGGACCGGGACAGGGGTTCGAGTGGCTACACCTTC

length: 16
J: TRBJ2-1
size: -
D: TRBD2
V: TRBV15
CDR3: CATSDLSGWGGNEQFF
DNA: TGTGCCACCAGCGACCTATCTGGTTGGGGGGGCAATGAGCAGTTCTTC

length: 15
J: TRBJ1-6
size: -
D: TRBD1
V: TRBV7-8
CDR3: CASSLALQGASPLHF
DNA: TGTGCCAGCAGCTTAGCTTTACAGGGGGCCTCACCCCTCCACTTT

length: 15
J: TRBJ2-7
size: -
D: -
V: TRBV5-5
CDR3: CASSISGGRVYEQYF
DNA: TGTGCCAGCAGTATCTCCGGGGGGCGCGTCTACGAGCAGTACTTC

length: 15
J: TRBJ1-4
size: -
D: -
V: TRBV19
CDR3: CASARRGAMSEKLFF
DNA: TGTGCCAGTGCCCGAAGGGGGGCCATGAGTGAAAAACTGTTTTTT

length: 14
J: TRBJ2-3
size: -
D: -
V: TRBV6-1
CDR3: CASSEVSGFDTQYF
DNA: TGTGCCAGCAGTGAAGTGTCAGGATTCGATACGCAGTATTTT

length: 15
J: TRBJ2-7
size: -
D: TRBD2
V: TRBV5-1
CDR3: CASSTGLAGAYEQYF
DNA: TGCGCCAGCAGCACGGGACTAGCCGGCGCCTACGAGCAGTACTTC

length: 15
J: TRBJ2-7
size: -
D: -
V: TRBV27
CDR3: CASSPDRSPSYEQYF
DNA: TGTGCCAGCAGTCCAGACAGGTCCCCCTCCTACGAGCAGTACTTC

length: 14
J: TRBJ2-7
size: -
D: -
V: TRBV6-6
CDR3: CASVGERGSYEQYF
DNA: TGTGCCAGCGTGGGTGAACGGGGCTCCTACGAGCAGTACTTC

length: 15
J: TRBJ2-3
size: -
D: TRBD1
V: TRBV9
CDR3: CASSVGTGEADTQYF
DNA: TGTGCCAGCAGCGTAGGGACAGGGGAAGCAGATACGCAGTATTTT

length: 15
J: TRBJ1-1
size: -
D: -
V: TRBV27
CDR3: CASSYGGAWNTEAFF
DNA: TGTGCCAGCAGTTACGGGGGGGCGTGGAACACTGAAGCTTTCTTT

length: 12
J: TRBJ2-7
size: -
D: -
V: TRBV21-1
CDR3: CASSRETYEQYF
DNA: TGTGCCAGCAGCAGGGAAACCTACGAGCAGTACTTC

length: 15
J: TRBJ1-3
size: -
D: -
V: TRBV2
CDR3: CASSEKSRGGNTIYF
DNA: TGTGCCAGCAGTGAAAAATCCAGGGGTGGAAACACCATATATTTT

length: 17
J: TRBJ1-5
size: -
D: TRBD1
V: TRBV2
CDR3: CASSPTLDRAGNQPQHF
DNA: TGTGCCAGCAGTCCTACACTCGACAGGGCTGGCAATCAGCCCCAGCATTTT

length: 16
J: TRBJ1-4
size: -
D: -
V: TRBV7-2
CDR3: CASSLRSGILREKLFF
DNA: TGTGCCAGCAGCTTAAGGTCGGGAATTCTGCGTGAAAAACTGTTTTTT

length: 11
J: TRBJ1-1
size: -
D: -
V: TRBV28
CDR3: CASFRQQEAFF
DNA: TGTGCCAGCTTCCGACAGCAAGAAGCTTTCTTT

length: 14
J: TRBJ2-1
size: -
D: -
V: TRBV6-5
CDR3: CASSYRGPYNEQFF
DNA: TGTGCCAGCAGTTACCGAGGGCCCTACAATGAGCAGTTCTTC

length: 15
J: TRBJ2-7
size: -
D: -
V: TRBV14
CDR3: CASSQGSGWLYEQYF
DNA: TGTGCCAGCAGCCAAGGGTCAGGGTGGCTCTACGAGCAGTACTTC

length: 15
J: TRBJ1-5
size: -
D: -
V: TRBV18
CDR3: CASSPEGLSNQPQHF
DNA: TGTGCCAGCTCACCGGAAGGACTTAGCAATCAGCCCCAGCATTTT

length: 13
J: TRBJ1-1
size: -
D: -
V: TRBV28
CDR3: CASSLGHNTEAFF
DNA: TGTGCCAGCAGTTTGGGACACAACACTGAAGCTTTCTTT